The 5 T cell receptor beta chains listed next were all sequenced from one sample in a study of T cells in Graves' hyperthyroidism and ophthalmopathy. Amplified TCR beta CDR3 regions derived from RNA transcripts. HTBI primers were used for first-round RT-PCR of the TCR CDR3. TCRdb itself ran the multiplex PCR reads through MiXCR, one entry per CDR3 protein. The sample records about 270,000 distinct CDR3 sequences, around 22% being singletons. The sequencing input was blood. The receptors shown here come from a young man with Graves' ophthalmopathy.

This clonotype appeared once. The junction and the germline gene differ at one end; a read error may be behind it. The rearrangement joins TRBV20-1 to TRBJ1-5; D is unclear. This CDR3 comprises 17 residues. CDR1 and CDR2 from the germline V gene are DFQATT and SNEGSKA (reference sequence). CDR3: CNARVFGEPAKNQPQHF. The CDR3, as DNA: TGCAATGCTAGGGTTTTTGGGGAACCGGCAAAGAATCAGCCCCAGCATTTT.

The chain joins TRBV24-1 to TRBJ1-2; TRBD1 aligns across 7 bases. This CDR3 region has 16 residues. The J segment lost 2 bases and the V segment lost 2 bases, leaving 7 bases of the junction unmatched. The germline CDR1 and CDR2 sequences are KGHDR and SFDVKD. The CDR3 here is CATSDSGQALNYGYTF. As DNA, the CDR3 is TGTGCCACCAGTGATTCCGGACAGGCTCTAAACTATGGCTACACCTTC.

This clonotype has at least ten counts. The chain recombines TRBV6-1 with TRBJ2-1; D is perhaps TRBD1 (5 bases). V was shortened by 6 bases and J by 0 bases, with 15 bases between the two germline ends. CDR1 MNHNS and CDR2 SASEGT come from the germline V gene. The CDR3 length is 16 residues. CDR3 in amino acids: CASRPAGISSYNEQFF. CDR3 coding DNA: TGTGCCAGCAGGCCGGCAGGGATTAGCTCCTACAATGAGCAGTTCTTC.

This clonotype came up many times. The V call is TRBV18, the J call TRBJ1-1, with TRBD1 as a possible D gene (6 bases). The CDR3 is 17 residues long. Germline CDR1 and CDR2: KGHSH and LQKENI. V shed 1 base and J shed 1 base, with 16 bases lying between them. DNA of the CDR3: TGTGCCAGCTCACCACAAACAGGGACGGCGAAGAACACTGAAGCTTTCTTT. Translated: CASSPQTGTAKNTEAFF.

This clonotype appeared many times. The rearrangement links TRBV11-2 to TRBJ2-7; 9 bases agree with TRBD2. The CDR3 loop spans 16 amino acids. V was clipped by 1 base and J by 3 bases; unmatched bases: 7. Germline CDR1 is SGHAT and CDR2 is FQNNGV. The CDR3 here is CASSLGSGRLVYEQYF. The CDR3 region has the DNA TGTGCCAGCAGCTTAGGTAGCGGGAGACTAGTCTACGAGCAGTACTTC.